A single sample gave rise to the 18 T cell receptor beta chains below, sequenced in a study of T cell responses to AZD1222 COVID-19 vaccine. Profiling relied on immunoSEQ multiplex PCR, and the TCRdb table lists in-frame clones only, not all of them. The sample contains approximately 180,000 clones, 85% to 90% of which appear only once. This material consisted of peripheral blood, taken 28 days after the second dose of the MenACWY control vaccine. All receptors come from an adult who received the MenACWY meningococcal vaccine as a control.

Note on this clone: In the same sample, other DNA sequences code for this CDR3. The rearrangement joins TRBV9 to TRBJ1-5, with D possibly TRBD1 on 6 matching bases. Germline V gene lookup returns CDR1 SGDLS and CDR2 YYNGEE. V lost 0 bases and J 7 bases, leaving 8 bases between the germline ends. CDR3 length equals 13 residues. The CDR3 DNA is TGTGCCAGCAGCGTAGAGGGGGGCCAGCCCCAGCATTTT. Protein: CASSVEGGQPQHF. Full variable domain (remainder filled in from reference TRBV9 and TRBJ1-5): DSGVTQTPKHLITATGQRVTLRCSPRSGDLSVYWYQQSLDQGLQFLIQYYNGEERAKGNILERFSAQQFPDLHSELNLSSLELGDSALYFCASSVEGGQPQHFGDGTRLSIL.

V gene TRBV6-1 combines with J gene TRBJ2-7; D is ambiguous. Germline CDR1 MNHNS, CDR2 SASEGT. The CDR3 has 12 residues. Trimming took 2 bases from V and 4 from J, leaving 6 bases between them. The CDR3 bases are TGTGCCAGCAGTGAATTTTGGTACGAGCAGTACTTC. Residues: CASSEFWYEQYF.

The V gene is TRBV28, the J gene TRBJ2-2; D call uncertain. Per germline, CDR1 MDHEN and CDR2 SYDVKM. This CDR3 contains 11 residues. The ends were cut back, 4 bases at V and 13 bases at J, with 10 bases in the middle. This CDR3 reads CASSSRTRLFF. The CDR3 nucleotides read TGTGCCAGCAGTTCCCGGACCCGGCTGTTTTTT.

The genes are TRBV7-8 and TRBJ1-5; a weak D match, TRBD1 (6 bases). With 5 bases removed from V and 1 base from J, the gap between germline ends came to 9 bases. The germline CDR1 and CDR2 sequences are SGHVS and FQNEAQ. The CDR3 has 14 amino acids. CDR3 bases: TGTGCCAGCAGCCCAACAGGGAGCAATCAGCCCCAGCATTTT. Its translation is CASSPTGSNQPQHF. The variable domain in full, completed from reference TRBV7-8 and TRBJ1-5, reads GAGVSQSPRYKVAKRGQDVALRCDPISGHVSLFWYQQALGQGPEFLTYFQNEAQLDKSGLPSDRFFAERPEGSVSTLKIQRTQQEDSAVYLCASSPTGSNQPQHFGDGTRLSIL.

V and J are TRBV3-1 (or the pseudogene TRBV3-2) and TRBJ2-5; the D is unclear. There are 17 residues in the CDR3. Germline V gene sequence: CDR1 LGHDT, CDR2 YNNKEL (reference sequence). The V end was cut by 0 bases, the J end by 2 bases, with 16 bases between. The CDR3 DNA sequence: TGTGCCAGCAGCCAAGATTCCAGCAGAGGTCCGCAAGAGACCCAGTACTTC. Amino acids: CASSQDSSRGPQETQYF.

A word on this clone: Within the sample, other DNA sequences also encode this same CDR3. V usage is TRBV19 and J usage is TRBJ1-1; no clear D. Trimming stripped 1 base from V and 1 base from J, with 4 bases between. The CDR3 has 13 amino acids. Per germline, CDR1 LNHDA and CDR2 SQIVND (reference sequence). CDR3 amino acids: CASSIGRNTEAFF. The CDR3 DNA reads as TGTGCCAGTAGTATAGGCAGGAACACTGAAGCTTTCTTT.

CDR3 DNA: TGTGCCAGCAGCACTATTGGGGGGCACGAGACCCAGTACTTC. This codes for CASSTIGGHETQYF. This chain uses TRBV27 with TRBJ2-5; D is perhaps TRBD1 or TRBD2 (6 bases each). Germline CDR1 is MNHEY and CDR2 is SMNVEV (reference sequence). Deletions cut 6 bases from V and 5 bases from J, with 16 bases between. This CDR3 is 14 amino acids long.

The count of this clone is one. This chain joins TRBV15 and TRBJ2-2; tentative D call: TRBD1 (6 bases). CDR1 is LNHNV, CDR2 YYDKDF, per germline (reference sequence). CDR3 length: 16 residues. With 1 base removed from V and 5 bases from J, the gap between germline ends came to 14 bases. The DNA of the CDR3 is TGTGCCACCAGCAGAGGTCAGGGACACCTTACCGGGGAGCTGTTTTTT. Encoded protein: CATSRGQGHLTGELFF.

The gene calls are TRBV5-3 and TRBJ1-2; TRBD1 matches at 7 bases. TRBV5-3 is an open reading frame, and its role is uncertain. The ends lost 4 bases at V and 8 bases at J; junction bases unmatched: 5. The CDR3 is made up of 12 amino acids. The CDR3 DNA is TGTGCCAGAAGCGCAACAGGGGAGGGCTACACCTTC. As protein: CARSATGEGYTF.

The chain carries TRBV7-3 and TRBJ2-1, with TRBD2 matching 7 bases. This CDR3 has 15 amino acids. V lost 5 bases to trimming and J lost 2 bases; unmatched junction nucleotides: 6. Germline V gives CDR1 SGHTA, CDR2 FQGTGA. CDR3 in amino acids: CASSLQSGTYNEQFF. CDR3 in DNA: TGTGCCAGCAGCCTACAAAGCGGGACCTACAATGAGCAGTTCTTC.

This sequence joins TRBV4-3 and TRBJ1-1; D call uncertain. Trimming removed 2 bases at V and 0 bases at J, with 10 bases between. Germline V gives CDR1 LGHNA, CDR2 YSLEER. This CDR3 spans 15 amino acids. The CDR3 sequence is CASSQNSDMNTEAFF. The CDR3 DNA sequence: TGCGCCAGCAGCCAAAACAGTGACATGAACACTGAAGCTTTCTTT.

V and J are TRBV28 and TRBJ2-1; D unresolved. The CDR3 contains 14 residues. V was cut by 8 bases and J by 3 bases, with 14 bases left in between. Germline V CDR1 and CDR2: MDHEN, SYDVKM. The CDR3 coding sequence is TGTGCCAGCCAGTCCCTAAACTACTACAATGAGCAGTTCTTC. Its protein is CASQSLNYYNEQFF.

The chain links TRBV5-6 to TRBJ2-2; D perhaps matches TRBD2 (5 bases). Germline assignment: CDR1 SGHDT and CDR2 YYEEEE. Trimming removed 2 bases from V and 6 bases from J, with 8 bases in between. The length of the CDR3 is 13 residues. CDR3 nucleotide sequence: TGTGCCAGCAGCTTTCTGAGGGCCGGGGAGCTGTTTTTT. Translation: CASSFLRAGELFF.

The gene calls are TRBV7-9 and TRBJ2-5, with D possibly TRBD2 on 5 matching bases. The CDR3 is made up of 17 amino acids. Germline V gene lookup returns CDR1 SEHNR and CDR2 FQNEAQ (reference sequence). Deletions cut 3 bases from V and 5 bases from J, with 22 bases between. The chain's CDR3 is CASSFTGTRVQGETQYF. CDR3 DNA: TGTGCCAGCAGCTTCACGGGCACTAGAGTCCAAGGGGAGACCCAGTACTTC.

The chain combines TRBV6-5 with TRBJ2-5, with 13 bases that match TRBD2. CDR1 and CDR2 from the germline V gene are MNHEY and SVGAGI. Germline trimming cut 4 bases from V and 1 base from J; bases unmatched to any gene: 3. CDR3 length equals 16 residues. This chain's CDR3 is CASSWTSGRLQETQYF. Written as DNA, the CDR3 is TGTGCCAGCAGTTGGACTAGCGGGAGACTCCAAGAGACCCAGTACTTC.

The gene calls are TRBV19 and TRBJ2-7; possible D gene TRBD2, 5 bases. Trimming pared 3 bases from V and 2 bases from J, leaving 14 bases between. The CDR3 loop spans 15 amino acids. Germline loops: CDR1 LNHDA, CDR2 SQIVND (reference sequence). This CDR3 reads CASSISVAFTYEQYF. In nucleotides, the CDR3 is TGTGCCAGTAGTATTTCAGTAGCGTTCACCTACGAGCAGTACTTC. Based on the CDR3 plus reference TRBV19 and TRBJ2-7, the full variable domain is DGGITQSPKYLFRKEGQNVTLSCEQNLNHDAMYWYRQDPGQGLRLIYYSQIVNDFQKGDIAEGYSVSREKKESFPLTVTSAQKNPTAFYLCASSISVAFTYEQYFGPGTRLTVT.

This chain links TRBV29-1 with TRBJ2-7; TRBD1 aligns across 10 bases. The V gene's germline CDR1 is SQVTM and CDR2 ANQGSEA. The CDR3 contains 14 residues. V was clipped by 4 bases and J by 6 bases; unmatched bases: 9. CDR3 region: CSVVRGQGSLEQYF. DNA for the CDR3: TGCAGCGTTGTGAGGGGACAGGGGTCCCTCGAGCAGTACTTC.

J is TRBJ1-3 and V is TRBV7-6; D is unclear. V dropped 4 bases and J dropped 3 bases, with 16 bases sitting between them. Germline V CDR1 and CDR2: SGHVS, FNYEAQ. This CDR3 region has 16 residues. CDR3 DNA sequence: TGTGCCAGCAGCTCCCAGACTGATCCTATTGGAAACACCATATATTTT. It specifies CASSSQTDPIGNTIYF.